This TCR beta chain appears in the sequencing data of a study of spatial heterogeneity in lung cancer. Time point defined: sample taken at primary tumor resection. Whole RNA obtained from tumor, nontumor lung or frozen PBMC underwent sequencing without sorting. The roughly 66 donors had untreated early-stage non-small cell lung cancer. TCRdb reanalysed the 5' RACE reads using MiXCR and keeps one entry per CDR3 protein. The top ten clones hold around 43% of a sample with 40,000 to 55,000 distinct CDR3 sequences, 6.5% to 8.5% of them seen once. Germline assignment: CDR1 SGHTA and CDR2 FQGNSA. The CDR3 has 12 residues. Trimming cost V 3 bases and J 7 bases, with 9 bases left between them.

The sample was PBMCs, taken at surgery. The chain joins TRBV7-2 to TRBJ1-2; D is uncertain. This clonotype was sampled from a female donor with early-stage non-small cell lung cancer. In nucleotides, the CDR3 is TGTGCCAGCAGCTTCCCCCCAGGTGGCTACACCTTC. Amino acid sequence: CASSFPPGGYTF.